These 27 T cell receptor beta chains came from one sample sequenced in a study of identical twins. TCRdb re-derived calls from the 5' RACE reads in MiXCR, one entry per CDR3 protein. In the table there are around 670,000 distinct CDR3 sequences, roughly 6% of which are singletons. The material sequenced was naive T cells sorted from blood. These receptors all come from a young man in good health.

This clonotype has only a few counts. V is TRBV5-6 and J is TRBJ1-6, with D maybe TRBD1 (5 bases). Trimming cost V 4 bases and J 7 bases, with 12 bases left between them. Germline-derived CDR1 and CDR2 are SGHDT and YYEEEE. This CDR3 spans 14 amino acids. Written as DNA, the CDR3 is TGTGCCAGCAGCGAGGGACTGGAGAATTCACCCCTCCACTTT. This encodes CASSEGLENSPLHF.

This clonotype was picked up many times. The V and J genes are TRBV29-1 and TRBJ1-3; no clear D gene. Trimming took 7 bases from V and 0 from J, leaving 4 bases between them. Per the germline V gene, CDR1 is SQVTM and CDR2 is ANQGSEA. This CDR3 region has 11 residues. The CDR3 sequence: CSGGSGNTIYF. DNA of the CDR3: TGCAGCGGTGGCTCTGGAAACACCATATATTTT. Full variable domain (missing parts from reference TRBV29-1 and TRBJ1-3): SAVISQKPSRDICQRGTSLTIQCQVDSQVTMMFWYRQQPGQSLTLIATANQGSEATYESGFVIDKFPISRPNLTFSTLTVSNMSPEDSSIYLCSGGSGNTIYFGEGSWLTVV.

The J gene is TRBJ1-2, the V gene TRBV12-3 or TRBV12-4; maybe TRBD1 (6 bases). V lost 4 bases to trimming and J lost 8 bases, with 11 bases between them. The CDR3 is made up of 12 amino acids. Written as DNA, the CDR3 is TGTGCCAGCAGTTCATACAGGGACGGCTACACCTTC. This codes for CASSSYRDGYTF.

This clonotype has at least ten counts. This sequence joins TRBV6-1 and TRBJ2-1; 8 bases agree with TRBD1. The CDR3 consists of 15 residues. The trim removed 6 bases at V and 4 bases at J, leaving 8 bases unmatched. In germline, CDR1 is MNHNS, CDR2 SASEGT. CDR3 loop: CASSPTGDRYNEQFF. CDR3 coding DNA: TGTGCCAGCAGCCCGACAGGGGACCGTTACAATGAGCAGTTCTTC.

This clonotype was counted at least ten times. The chain carries TRBV15 and TRBJ2-7, with D perhaps being TRBD1 or TRBD2 (5 bases each). CDR1 and CDR2 from the germline V gene are LNHNV and YYDKDF (reference sequence). The CDR3 contains 15 residues. Trimming removed 1 base at V and 3 bases at J, with 13 bases between. The CDR3 sequence: CATSRGGIGSYEQYF. The CDR3 DNA reads TGTGCCACCAGCAGAGGGGGGATAGGGAGCTACGAGCAGTACTTC.

This clonotype was picked up a small number of times. CDR3 sequence: CASSPRTEGNTIYF. In DNA form, the CDR3 reads TGTGCCAGCTCACCACGGACAGAAGGAAACACCATATATTTT. V and J are TRBV18 and TRBJ1-3; tentative D call: TRBD1 (6 bases). Trimming left V 1 base short and J 4 bases short, with 8 bases between. CDR1 is KGHSH, CDR2 LQKENI, per germline. CDR3 length: 14 residues.

This clonotype occurred a few times. The CDR3 DNA sequence: TGTGCCAGCAGTTTCGTTGTGGCTAGCGGGAGCGATACGCAGTATTTT. This codes for CASSFVVASGSDTQYF. V gene TRBV12-3 or TRBV12-4 combines with J gene TRBJ2-3, with 10 bases aligning to TRBD2. This CDR3 has 16 amino acids. Unmatched junction bases numbered 9, after V lost 3 bases and J lost 6 bases.

This clonotype was seen at least ten times. DNA for the CDR3: TGTGCCAGCAGCGTAGAGGCGGGACTCCCGACACATACGCAGTATTTT. Translated: CASSVEAGLPTHTQYF. The chain is built from TRBV9 and TRBJ2-3; possibly TRBD2 for D (6 bases). Germline assignment: CDR1 SGDLS and CDR2 YYNGEE. V was shortened by 0 bases and J by 7 bases, with 18 bases between the two germline ends. The CDR3 contains 16 residues. Using reference TRBV9 and TRBJ2-3 for the parts outside the CDR3, the full variable domain is DSGVTQTPKHLITATGQRVTLRCSPRSGDLSVYWYQQSLDQGLQFLIQYYNGEERAKGNILERFSAQQFPDLHSELNLSSLELGDSALYFCASSVEAGLPTHTQYFGPGTRLTVL.

This clonotype came up a few times. The V and J genes are TRBV12-3 or TRBV12-4 and TRBJ2-1; D perhaps matches TRBD2 (6 bases). CDR3 length: 15 amino acids. V lost 3 bases and J lost 9, with 18 bases in between. The CDR3 region has the DNA TGTGCCAGCAGTTTGCGGGCGCGCGGGGATAGTGAGCAGTTCTTC. This codes for CASSLRARGDSEQFF.

This clonotype appeared many times. This chain links TRBV12-3 or TRBV12-4 with TRBJ1-4; D uncertain. Trimming took 5 bases from V and 0 from J, leaving 4 bases between them. The CDR3 is 13 residues long. The CDR3 DNA follows: TGTGCCAGCAGTCCAACAACTAATGAAAAACTGTTTTTT. Protein: CASSPTTNEKLFF.

A few counts support this clonotype. This chain uses TRBV20-1 with TRBJ2-3; D might be TRBD2 (6 bases). With 4 bases removed from V and 1 base from J, the gap between germline ends came to 18 bases. The V gene's germline CDR1 is DFQATT and CDR2 SNEGSKA (reference sequence). CDR3 length equals 16 residues. The CDR3 DNA follows: TGCAGTGCTACCCGACCCGCGGGCGGGGGCACAGATACGCAGTATTTT. This codes for CSATRPAGGGTDTQYF.

In its sample, this clonotype was seen a few times. The rearrangement uses TRBV7-9 and TRBJ2-7; the D gene is possibly TRBD2 (5 bases). Germline values: CDR1 SEHNR, CDR2 FQNEAQ (reference sequence). V was shortened by 5 bases and J by 3 bases, with 14 bases between the two germline ends. This CDR3 has 14 residues. The CDR3 DNA reads TGTGCCAGCAGCGACCTTCGGGGATACTACGAGCAGTACTTC. This codes for CASSDLRGYYEQYF.

This clonotype showed up many times. The rearrangement uses TRBV20-1 and TRBJ1-4, with TRBD1 matching over 10 bases. The CDR3 consists of 15 residues. J gave up 7 bases and V 0 bases, and 5 bases lay outside the gene matches. Germline CDR1 reads DFQATT; CDR2 reads SNEGSKA (reference sequence). CDR3 DNA sequence: TGCAGTGCTAGAGACCGGGACAGGGGTGGTGAAAAACTGTTTTTT. This translates into CSARDRDRGGEKLFF.

This clonotype turned up a few times. The chain links TRBV20-1 to TRBJ2-5; D may be TRBD1 or TRBD2 (5 bases each). CDR1 and CDR2 (germline): DFQATT, SNEGSKA (reference sequence). The CDR3 runs to 13 residues. Trimming left V 6 bases short and J 4 bases short, with 15 bases between. The CDR3 DNA reads TGCAGTGCCCATGGGACCGCGGGAGAGACCCAGTACTTC. This encodes CSAHGTAGETQYF.

The chain is built from TRBV3-1 and TRBJ2-1, with unresolved D. V lost 2 bases and J 8 bases, leaving 7 bases between the germline ends. The CDR3 consists of 12 residues. Per the germline V gene, CDR1 is LGHDT and CDR2 is YNNKEL (reference sequence). The CDR3 sequence is CASSQSPDEQFF. The CDR3 nucleotides are TGTGCCAGCAGCCAATCCCCCGATGAGCAGTTCTTC.

This clonotype was recorded many times. This chain joins TRBV7-8 and TRBJ2-2; TRBD2 agrees at 8 bases. The CDR3 length is 19 residues. J gave up 0 bases and V 6 bases, and 15 bases lay outside the gene matches. CDR1 is SGHVS, CDR2 FQNEAQ, per germline. DNA for the CDR3: TGTGCCAGCAGGGGGTCGAGGTTAGCGGGACTTTCGAACACCGGGGAGCTGTTTTTT. This encodes CASRGSRLAGLSNTGELFF. The full variable domain, with the rest looked up from reference TRBV7-8 and TRBJ2-2, is GAGVSQSPRYKVAKRGQDVALRCDPISGHVSLFWYQQALGQGPEFLTYFQNEAQLDKSGLPSDRFFAERPEGSVSTLKIQRTQQEDSAVYLCASRGSRLAGLSNTGELFFGEGSRLTVL.

As to this clonotype: A clone one base away is much larger, so this may be a read error. The chain recombines TRBV29-1 with TRBJ2-7, with 8 bases lining up with TRBD1. CDR1 is SQVTM and CDR2 is ANQGSEA in the germline V gene. The CDR3 spans 14 residues. DNA of the CDR3: TGCAGCGTCGGACAGGGAGATTTCTCCTACGAGCTGTACTTC. This encodes CSVGQGDFSYELYF.

This clonotype has ten or more counts. The rearrangement uses TRBV29-1 and TRBJ2-1; TRBD2 matches 7 bases. Germline V gene data show CDR1 as SQVTM and CDR2 as ANQGSEA. J lost 7 bases, V lost 1 base, and 7 bases had no gene match. The CDR3 contains 14 residues. CDR3 sequence: CSVEARGRDNEQFF. The CDR3 nucleotides are TGCAGCGTTGAAGCTCGGGGGAGGGATAATGAGCAGTTCTTC.

This clonotype was detected ten times or more. The genes are TRBV5-1 and TRBJ2-5, with 7 nucleotides matching TRBD2. This CDR3 region has 14 residues. Trimming took 0 bases from V and 5 from J; bases not matched to a gene: 4. Germline V gene lookup returns CDR1 SGHRS and CDR2 YFSETQ. The CDR3 DNA follows: TGCGCCAGCAGCTTGGCCGTCGGGGGGGAGACCCAGTACTTC. Translation gives CASSLAVGGETQYF.

This clonotype was counted a few times. The J gene is TRBJ2-3, the V gene TRBV30, with D perhaps TRBD1 or TRBD2 (5 bases each). V gave up 4 bases and J gave up 6 bases, with 11 bases separating them. Germline loops: CDR1 GTSNPN, CDR2 SVGIG (reference sequence). This CDR3 is 12 amino acids long. The DNA of the CDR3 is TGTGCCTGGACCGTCGGGACGGATACGCAGTATTTT. It codes for CAWTVGTDTQYF.

The V gene is TRBV6-2 or TRBV6-3, the J gene TRBJ2-7; 15 bases are shared with TRBD2. There are 15 residues in the CDR3. Germline V gene sequence: CDR1 MNHEY, CDR2 SVGEGT. The trim removed 8 bases at V and 4 bases at J, leaving 6 bases unmatched. CDR3 sequence reads: CASLGTSGRIYEQYV. The CDR3 DNA reads TGTGCCAGCCTGGGGACTAGCGGGAGGATTTACGAGCAGTACGTC.

At least ten counts were recorded for this clonotype. The chain is built from TRBV12-3 or TRBV12-4 and TRBJ2-3; maybe TRBD2 (6 bases). Trimming removed 1 base at V and 4 bases at J, with 18 bases between. CDR3 length: 17 residues. The CDR3 DNA is TGTGCCAGCAGTTTAGTCGGTTCGTGGGAGCGGGCAGATACGCAGTATTTT. It encodes CASSLVGSWERADTQYF.

As concerns this clonotype: This may come from a read error, since a much larger clone is one base off. The chain joins TRBV5-1 to TRBJ1-6; D not certain. This CDR3 comprises 17 residues. Trimming stripped 1 base from V and 0 bases from J, with 11 bases between. Germline CDR1 reads SGHRS; CDR2 reads YFSETQ. CDR3 loop: CASSLQAHSSYNSPLHF. CDR3 coding DNA: TGCGCCAGCAGCTTGCAGGCGCATAGCTCCTATAATTCACCCCTCCACTTT.

This chain connects TRBV14 to TRBJ2-5; 9 positions match TRBD1. The germline V gene has CDR1 SGHDN and CDR2 FVKESK. V gave up 2 bases and J gave up 1 base; unmatched junction bases: 8. This CDR3 is 17 amino acids long. This CDR3 is CASSQFGTGIPQETQYF. In DNA, the CDR3 is TGTGCCAGCAGCCAATTTGGGACAGGGATACCCCAAGAGACCCAGTACTTC.

In this sample, this clonotype turned up a few times. The rearrangement links TRBV20-1 to TRBJ2-3; the D is unclear. V shed 1 base and J shed 2 bases, with 10 bases lying between them. The CDR3 covers 14 residues. The V gene's germline CDR1 is DFQATT and CDR2 SNEGSKA (reference sequence). CDR3 in DNA: TGCAGTGCTAGAGTTTACGAGGCCACAGATACGCAGTATTTT. This encodes CSARVYEATDTQYF.

This clonotype was recorded many times. V gene TRBV5-5 combines with J gene TRBJ2-7, with 9 bases lining up with TRBD2. The V segment lost 4 bases and the J segment 3 bases; nucleotides outside the gene matches: 8. The CDR3 has 15 amino acids. Germline V lookup: CDR1 SGHKS, CDR2 YYEKEE (reference sequence). CDR3 sequence: CASSATSGLFYEQYF. The CDR3 DNA reads as TGTGCCAGCAGCGCCACTAGCGGGCTCTTCTACGAGCAGTACTTC. The whole variable domain, filled in from reference TRBV5-5 and TRBJ2-7, reads DAGVTQSPTHLIKTRGQQVTLRCSPISGHKSVSWYQQVLGQGPQFIFQYYEKEERGRGNFPDRFSARQFPNYSSELNVNALLLGDSALYLCASSATSGLFYEQYFGPGTRLTVT.

This clonotype has a count of ten or more. The chain is built from TRBV5-1 and TRBJ2-1; D not certain. The V end was cut by 0 bases, the J end by 2 bases, with 9 bases between. This CDR3 has 15 residues. CDR1 and CDR2 (germline): SGHRS, YFSETQ. The CDR3 DNA reads TGCGCCAGCAGCTTGGGGTCCGGACCCTACAATGAGCAGTTCTTC. Translated, it gives CASSLGSGPYNEQFF.